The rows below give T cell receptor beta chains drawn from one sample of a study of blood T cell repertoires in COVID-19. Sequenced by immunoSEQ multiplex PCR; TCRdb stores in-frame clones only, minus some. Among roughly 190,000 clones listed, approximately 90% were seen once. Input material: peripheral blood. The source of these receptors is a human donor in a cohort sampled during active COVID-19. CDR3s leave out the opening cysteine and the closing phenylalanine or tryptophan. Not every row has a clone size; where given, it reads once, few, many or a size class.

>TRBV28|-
ASSLSPRQRYGYT
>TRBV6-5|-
ASSYSGTGTNEKLF
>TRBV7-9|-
ASSRTGGEQY
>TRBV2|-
ASSSDRGYTEAF
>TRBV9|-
ASSVAGGNNEKLF
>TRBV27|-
ASSPGQGESYEQY
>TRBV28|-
ASTGRGTGANVLT
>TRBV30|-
AWSVRQSNQPQH
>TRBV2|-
ASIAGGHEQY
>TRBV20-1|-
SASPIAGVVDTQY
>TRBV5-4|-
ASSPSTGGNNSPLH
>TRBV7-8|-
ASSLGWTAGNTIY
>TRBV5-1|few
ASSLNGGGGNEQF
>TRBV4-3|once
ASSQAYRAGDGTDTQY
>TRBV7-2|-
ASSFVTGVNTEAF
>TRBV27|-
ASSFGQENTEAF
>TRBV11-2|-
ASSSGLAGVQETQY
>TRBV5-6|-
ASSSGAGGTNEKLF
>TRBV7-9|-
ASSLGGLETQY
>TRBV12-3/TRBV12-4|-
ASTSGLAEQY
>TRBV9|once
ASSVEATRGSFNEQF
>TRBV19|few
ASSIGQGAEEAF
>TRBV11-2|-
ASSHIDFGGGNEQF
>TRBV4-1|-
ASSQERTEYQETQY
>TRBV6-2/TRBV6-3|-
ASSSTGNYGYT
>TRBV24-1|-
ATSDLGGGRRSNQPQH
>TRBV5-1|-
ASSAGQGAPDTQY
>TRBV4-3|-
ASSQDVGLRGEQF
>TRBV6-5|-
ASSSGNSPLH